Following are 27 T cell receptor beta chains from one sample sequenced in a study of T cell clones after liver transplantation. Data came from immunoSEQ multiplex PCR; TCRdb stores just in-frame clones and leaves some out. This sample carries roughly 15,000 clones, approximately 82% of them seen once, and the ten largest clones take 28%. Sequenced material: CD8+ T cells from blood, taken approximately 45 months after liver transplant. These receptor sequences come from a human patient who received a liver transplant. Some T cells could come from the graft donor.

This chain uses TRBV28 with TRBJ2-5; D is undetermined. This CDR3 spans 14 amino acids. V dropped 6 bases and J dropped 0 bases, with 11 bases sitting between them. The germline CDR1 and CDR2 sequences are MDHEN and SYDVKM. The CDR3 loop reads CASSDSSYQETQYF. The CDR3 DNA sequence: TGTGCCAGCAGCGACTCTTCGTACCAAGAGACCCAGTACTTC.

The rearrangement links TRBV5-1 to TRBJ2-2, with 8 bases lining up with TRBD2. The V gene's germline CDR1 is SGHRS and CDR2 YFSETQ. The junction had 1 base not matched to a gene; V was cut back by 2 bases and J by 1 base. The CDR3 contains 15 residues. The CDR3 protein is CASSFTSGNTGELFF. The CDR3 DNA reads as TGCGCCAGCAGCTTTACTAGCGGGAACACCGGGGAGCTGTTTTTT.

The chain joins TRBV27 to TRBJ2-1, with 7 bases aligning to TRBD2. The CDR3 is 14 residues long. Germline lookup yields CDR1 MNHEY and CDR2 SMNVEV (reference sequence). V shed 3 bases, J shed 9 bases, and the junction held 8 bases outside the gene matches. CDR3 in amino acids: CASSLSRDYREQFF. The CDR3 DNA reads TGTGCCAGCAGTTTGTCCCGGGACTACCGTGAGCAGTTCTTC.

The chain has TRBV5-1 and TRBJ2-7; D tentatively reads TRBD1 or TRBD2 (6 bases each). With 4 bases removed from V and 3 bases from J, the gap between germline ends came to 14 bases. The CDR3 covers 14 residues. Per germline, CDR1 SGHRS and CDR2 YFSETQ. The CDR3 protein is CASSPEGGFYEQYF. The CDR3 DNA sequence: TGCGCCAGCAGCCCCGAGGGGGGATTCTACGAGCAGTACTTC.

The chain recombines TRBV7-9 with TRBJ1-1; TRBD1 is a possible D gene (6 bases). Looked up from germline, CDR1 is SEHNR and CDR2 is FQNEAQ (reference sequence). The V end lost 3 bases, the J end lost 1 base, and 12 bases lay between the germline ends. CDR3 length: 15 residues. The CDR3 is CASSFLQGRNTEAFF. CDR3 in DNA: TGTGCCAGCAGCTTCTTGCAGGGGCGGAACACTGAAGCTTTCTTT.

The V and J genes are TRBV25-1 and TRBJ1-1; D gene uncertain. Trimming removed 1 base at V and 4 bases at J, with 10 bases between. CDR3 length equals 14 residues. CDR1 is MGHDK, CDR2 SYGVNS, per germline. The CDR3 DNA reads as TGTGCCAGCAGTGAATTTGGGGAGGGCACTGAAGCTTTCTTT. As protein: CASSEFGEGTEAFF.

The chain couples TRBV7-9 to TRBJ2-3; possibly TRBD1 or TRBD2 for D (5 bases each). This CDR3 spans 14 amino acids. Trimming took 8 bases from V and 3 from J, leaving 15 bases between them. Germline V gene sequence: CDR1 SEHNR, CDR2 FQNEAQ (reference sequence). This CDR3 is CASHRGLGTDTQYF. DNA for the CDR3: TGTGCCAGCCATCGGGGCCTAGGGACAGATACGCAGTATTTT.

The chain links TRBV9 to TRBJ1-6, with 7 bases aligning to TRBD1. Germline-derived CDR1 and CDR2 are SGDLS and YYNGEE. V lost 3 bases, J lost 1 base, and 4 bases stayed unmatched. The CDR3 has 16 amino acids. CDR3 DNA sequence: TGTGCCAGCAGCGAGGGGGCAAAATCCTATAATTCACCCCTCCACTTT. It specifies CASSEGAKSYNSPLHF. The whole variable domain, filled in from reference TRBV9 and TRBJ1-6, reads DSGVTQTPKHLITATGQRVTLRCSPRSGDLSVYWYQQSLDQGLQFLIQYYNGEERAKGNILERFSAQQFPDLHSELNLSSLELGDSALYFCASSEGAKSYNSPLHFGNGTRLTVT.

V and J are TRBV28 and TRBJ1-2; tentative D call: TRBD1 (6 bases). Germline loops: CDR1 MDHEN, CDR2 SYDVKM. The germline V and J ends were trimmed by 8 bases and 6 bases, with 19 bases remaining between them. This CDR3 region has 14 residues. The CDR3 reads CASGTEAGQNGYTF. For the CDR3, the DNA is TGTGCCAGCGGCACCGAGGCAGGACAGAATGGCTACACCTTC.

A single count supports this clone. The V gene is TRBV19, the J gene TRBJ2-1; 10 bases match TRBD1. Germline lookup yields CDR1 LNHDA and CDR2 SQIVND (reference sequence). The V and J ends lost 11 bases and 6 bases, in that order; junction bases with no gene match: 4. This CDR3 has 12 residues. The DNA for the CDR3 is TGTGCCGCCGGGACAGGGGCCAATGAGCAGTTCTTC. As protein: CAAGTGANEQFF.

This clone is labeled medium-sized. The chain carries TRBV27 and TRBJ1-6; D gene unclear. Germline V lookup: CDR1 MNHEY, CDR2 SMNVEV (reference sequence). Deletions cut 4 bases from V and 12 bases from J, with 13 bases between. This CDR3 comprises 13 residues. This CDR3 is CASSYGPKLPLHF. For the CDR3, the DNA is TGTGCCAGCAGTTACGGACCTAAGTTACCCCTCCACTTT.

This chain uses TRBV21-1 with TRBJ2-4; TRBD2 is taken as the D call from the table, unchecked against the DNA. TRBV21-1 is reported as a pseudogene. The CDR3 loop spans 16 amino acids. This CDR3 reads CASSSTGTLGKNIQYF. Written as DNA, the CDR3 is TGTGCCAGCAGCTCGACCGGGACTCTAGGCAAAAACATTCAGTACTTC.

The genes are TRBV6-5 and TRBJ2-7, with 7 bases fitting TRBD1. V was pared by 6 bases and J by 1 base, with 9 bases of the junction left unmatched. The CDR3 runs to 15 residues. The V gene's germline CDR1 is MNHEY and CDR2 SVGAGI. CDR3 protein: CASSGQEFSSYEQYF. CDR3 DNA sequence: TGTGCCAGCAGCGGACAGGAATTCTCTTCCTACGAGCAGTACTTC.

The chain has TRBV9 and TRBJ1-2, with TRBD1 as a possible D gene (6 bases). Trimming left V 7 bases short and J 4 bases short, with 17 bases between. CDR3 size: 14 residues. Germline-derived CDR1 and CDR2 are SGDLS and YYNGEE. CDR3 in amino acids: CASEGRGEGYGYTF. The CDR3 DNA is TGTGCCAGCGAGGGAAGGGGGGAAGGCTATGGCTACACCTTC.

This clone was picked up a small number of times. V and J are TRBV11-2 and TRBJ2-3; the D gene is possibly TRBD2 (5 bases). The CDR3 spans 14 residues. CDR1 is SGHAT, CDR2 FQNNGV, per germline. The V end was cut by 1 base, the J end by 2 bases, with 7 bases between. The CDR3 region is CASSLGRVTDTQYF. CDR3 in DNA: TGTGCCAGCAGCTTAGGGCGGGTCACAGATACGCAGTATTTT.

V usage is TRBV5-4 and J usage is TRBJ1-5; TRBD1 aligns across 7 bases. The trim removed 2 bases at V and 9 bases at J, leaving 5 bases unmatched. The CDR3 has 13 amino acids. Germline V gene data show CDR1 as SGHNT and CDR2 as YYREEE (reference sequence). The CDR3 reads CASSFGPGGPQHF. The DNA of the CDR3 is TGTGCCAGCAGCTTTGGACCAGGGGGGCCCCAGCATTTT.

The J gene is TRBJ1-5, the V gene TRBV27, with D maybe TRBD1 (5 bases). The CDR3 sequence is 16 residues long. Germline loops: CDR1 MNHEY, CDR2 SMNVEV (reference sequence). Trimming shortened V by 1 base and J by 0 bases, and 10 bases separated the two germline ends. In DNA, the CDR3 is TGTGCCAGCAGTTTATTCGGGGGGTTTAGCAATCAGCCCCAGCATTTT. This codes for CASSLFGGFSNQPQHF.

This clone was seen only once. The V call is TRBV4-3, the J call TRBJ2-1; TRBD2 might be the D (6 bases). The CDR3 is 15 amino acids. The V gene's germline CDR1 is LGHNA and CDR2 YSLEER. Trimming removed 0 bases from V and 7 bases from J, with 13 bases in between. CDR3 sequence (DNA): TGCGCCAGCAGCCAAGATCGCGGGGATGGGAATGAGCAGTTCTTC. Protein product: CASSQDRGDGNEQFF.

This clone was seen more than once but under ten times. This chain joins TRBV4-3 and TRBJ2-7; 11 nucleotides align to TRBD1. Trimming removed 0 bases from V and 4 bases from J; junction bases left unmatched: 11. The CDR3 loop spans 18 amino acids. The germline gives CDR1 LGHNA, CDR2 YSLEER. CDR3 amino acids: CASSQDIGQGAFFYEQYF. The CDR3 nucleotides are TGCGCCAGCAGCCAAGATATCGGACAGGGGGCGTTTTTTTACGAGCAGTACTTC.

The chain carries TRBV6-6 and TRBJ2-5; TRBD2 matches 10 bases. Per the germline V gene, CDR1 is MNHNY and CDR2 is SVGAGI (reference sequence). The CDR3 sequence is 15 residues long. Germline trimming cut 6 bases from V and 5 bases from J; bases unmatched to any gene: 9. The CDR3 loop reads CASRSSGGGEETQYF. In DNA form, the CDR3 reads TGTGCCAGCAGGTCCAGCGGGGGGGGAGAGGAGACCCAGTACTTC.

A few counts support this clone. This chain joins TRBV4-3 and TRBJ2-7; 13 nucleotides match TRBD2. The CDR3 extends over 15 amino acids. After removal of 1 base from V and 3 bases from J, the junction contained 0 bases not matched to a gene. Germline CDR1 and CDR2: LGHNA and YSLEER. This CDR3 reads CASSQGTSGGYEQYF. The CDR3 region has the DNA TGCGCCAGCAGCCAAGGGACTAGCGGGGGCTACGAGCAGTACTTC.

The chain combines TRBV5-1 with TRBJ2-2; D is tentatively TRBD1 or TRBD2 (6 bases each). With 4 bases removed from V and 2 bases from J, the gap between germline ends came to 12 bases. The CDR3 has 15 amino acids. Germline V gives CDR1 SGHRS, CDR2 YFSETQ. This chain's CDR3 is CASSPRGPNTGELFF. In DNA, the CDR3 is TGCGCCAGCAGCCCTCGGGGGCCCAACACCGGGGAGCTGTTTTTT. The full variable domain, completed using reference TRBV5-1 and TRBJ2-2, is KAGVTQTPRYLIKTRGQQVTLSCSPISGHRSVSWYQQTPGQGLQFLFEYFSETQRNKGNFPGRFSGRQFSNSRSEMNVSTLELGDSALYLCASSPRGPNTGELFFGEGSRLTVL.

This chain joins TRBV5-5 and TRBJ1-1; 7 positions match TRBD1. CDR3 length: 14 amino acids. Per germline, CDR1 SGHKS and CDR2 YYEKEE (reference sequence). V shed 3 bases and J 7 bases; nucleotides not matched to a gene: 9. The CDR3 coding sequence is TGTGCCAGCAGCTGGACCAGGGGGAGTTTTGAAGCTTTCTTT. This gives the protein CASSWTRGSFEAFF.

V is TRBV7-3 and J is TRBJ1-2; 9 positions agree with TRBD1. V was pared by 2 bases and J by 6 bases, with 10 bases of the junction left unmatched. CDR3 length equals 16 residues. Per the germline V gene, CDR1 is SGHTA and CDR2 is FQGTGA. This chain's CDR3 is CASSLLAGTGIDGYTF. The CDR3 DNA sequence: TGTGCCAGCAGCTTACTCGCCGGGACAGGGATAGATGGCTACACCTTC. Combining the CDR3 with reference TRBV7-3 and TRBJ1-2 gives the whole variable domain GAGVSQTPSNKVTEKGKYVELRCDPISGHTALYWYRQSLGQGPEFLIYFQGTGAADDSGLPNDRFFAVRPEGSVSTLKIQRTERGDSAVYLCASSLLAGTGIDGYTFGSGTRLTVV.

The rearrangement uses TRBV5-1 and TRBJ2-1, with a weak D call TRBD1 (6 bases). Germline-derived CDR1 and CDR2 are SGHRS and YFSETQ. Trimming stripped 5 bases from V and 5 bases from J, with 17 bases between. The CDR3 contains 15 residues. The chain's CDR3 is CASRYGQLSDNEQFF. CDR3 DNA: TGCGCCAGCAGATATGGACAGCTTTCCGACAATGAGCAGTTCTTC.

V is TRBV7-8 and J is TRBJ1-5; TRBD1 agrees at 8 bases. V gave up 5 bases and J gave up 2 bases; unmatched junction bases: 5. This CDR3 region has 15 residues. Germline assignment: CDR1 SGHVS and CDR2 FQNEAQ. The CDR3 region is CASSLGTGGNQPQHF. Written as DNA, the CDR3 is TGTGCCAGCAGCCTAGGGACAGGCGGCAATCAGCCCCAGCATTTT.

J is TRBJ2-7 and V is TRBV27; the D gene is possibly TRBD2 (5 bases). V lost 10 bases, J lost 1 base, and 14 bases lay in between. The germline V gene encodes CDR1 MNHEY and CDR2 SMNVEV (reference sequence). The CDR3 loop spans 13 amino acids. The chain's CDR3 is CATSESGSYEQYF. In DNA form, the CDR3 reads TGTGCCACGTCGGAGAGCGGTTCCTACGAGCAGTACTTC.